Detailed here is one TCR beta chain. The CDR3 sequence is 15 residues long. Germline lookup yields CDR1 MNHEY and CDR2 SVGAGI. V lost 0 bases and J 2 bases, leaving 11 bases between the germline ends. The data are from a study of blood T cell repertoires in COVID-19. As for the study in general: PBMCs, B-cell-depleted T cells, or T cells provided the cDNA or gDNA that made up the material.

Libraries were prepared by immunoSEQ multiplex PCR; TCRdb keeps only in-frame clonotypes and omits some of them. Seen here are around 130,000 clones, around 89% observed once, and the top ten hold roughly 2.1%. The origin of this receptor is a man between 65 and 85 years old with active COVID-19. V gene TRBV6-5 combines with J gene TRBJ2-7; D is perhaps TRBD1 (5 bases). Sequencing used peripheral blood. CDR3 sequence reads: CASSYSTAGTYEQYF. The CDR3 bases are TGTGCCAGCAGTTACTCGACGGCAGGGACCTACGAGCAGTACTTC.